This T cell receptor (beta chain) was identified during a study of beta chain features in type 1 diabetes. The wider study: Over all samples combined, around 110 million sorted cells were examined.

This CDR3 is 12 amino acids long. The V end lost 8 bases, the J end lost 7 bases, and 13 bases lay between the germline ends. Per germline, CDR1 ENHRY and CDR2 SYGVKD. Sequencing targeted expressed TCRB transcripts, as all isolated RNA had been reverse transcribed. Naive, central memory and regulatory T cell samples averaged roughly 3.4 million immunoSEQ reads each. Clones were read by immunoSEQ multiplex PCR, and TCRdb kept only the in-frame ones, dropping some. The table has hundreds of thousands of clones, 30% seen once. Study conclusions and caveats: People with Type 1 diabetes carried modestly yet significantly shorter TCRB CDR3s in all four CD4+ subsets. Cells carrying high TCR expression could end up over-represented when cDNA is sequenced.

This clone has only a few counts. Its antigen is not known. This TCR derives from a man in his late teens or twenties in good health. The rearrangement links TRBV10-3 to TRBJ2-3; D gene ambiguous. The sample was naive CD4+ T cells from blood. For the CDR3, the DNA is TGTGCCATCGGTAGTGATGTGTATACGCAGTATTTT. This codes for CAIGSDVYTQYF.